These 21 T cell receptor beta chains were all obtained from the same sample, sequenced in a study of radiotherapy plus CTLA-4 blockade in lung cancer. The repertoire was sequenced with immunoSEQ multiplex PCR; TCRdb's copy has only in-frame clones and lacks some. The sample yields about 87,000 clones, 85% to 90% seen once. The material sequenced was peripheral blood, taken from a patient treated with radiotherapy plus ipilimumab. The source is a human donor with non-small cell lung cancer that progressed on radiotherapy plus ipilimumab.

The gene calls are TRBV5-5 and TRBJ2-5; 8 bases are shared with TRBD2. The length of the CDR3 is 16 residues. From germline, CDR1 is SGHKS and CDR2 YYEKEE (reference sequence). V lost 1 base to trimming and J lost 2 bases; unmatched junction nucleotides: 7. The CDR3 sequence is CASSLFGGRPQETQYF. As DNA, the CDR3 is TGTGCCAGCAGCTTGTTCGGCGGGAGGCCTCAAGAGACCCAGTACTTC.

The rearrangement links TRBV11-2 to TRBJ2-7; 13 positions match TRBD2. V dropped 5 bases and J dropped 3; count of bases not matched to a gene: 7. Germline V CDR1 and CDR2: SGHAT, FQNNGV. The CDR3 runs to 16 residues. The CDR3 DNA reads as TGTGCCAGCAGCCCTGGGACTAGCGGGATCTTCTACGAGCAGTACTTC. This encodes CASSPGTSGIFYEQYF.

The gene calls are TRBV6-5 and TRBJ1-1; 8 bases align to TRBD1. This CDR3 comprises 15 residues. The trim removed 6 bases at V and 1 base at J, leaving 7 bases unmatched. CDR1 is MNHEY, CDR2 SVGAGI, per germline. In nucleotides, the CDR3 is TGTGCCAGCAGCCAGACAGACAGGGGGAACACTGAAGCTTTCTTT. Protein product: CASSQTDRGNTEAFF.

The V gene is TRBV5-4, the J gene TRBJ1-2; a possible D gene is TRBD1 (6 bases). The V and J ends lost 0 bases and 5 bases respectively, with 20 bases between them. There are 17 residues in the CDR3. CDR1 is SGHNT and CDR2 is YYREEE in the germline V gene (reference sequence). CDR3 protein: CASSLAQGAALEYGYTF. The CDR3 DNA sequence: TGTGCCAGCAGCTTGGCACAGGGAGCGGCTTTAGAATATGGCTACACCTTC.

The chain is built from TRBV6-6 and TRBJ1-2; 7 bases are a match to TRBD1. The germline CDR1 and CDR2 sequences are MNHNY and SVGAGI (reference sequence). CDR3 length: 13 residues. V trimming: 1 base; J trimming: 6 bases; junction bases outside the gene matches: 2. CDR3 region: CASSYWDSDGYTF. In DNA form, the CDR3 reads TGTGCCAGCAGTTACTGGGACAGTGATGGCTACACCTTC.

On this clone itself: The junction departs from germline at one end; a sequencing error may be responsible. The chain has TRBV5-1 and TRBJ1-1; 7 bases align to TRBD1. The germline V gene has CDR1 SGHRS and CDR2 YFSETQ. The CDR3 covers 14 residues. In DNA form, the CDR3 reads TGCGCCAGCAGATTGGACAGGATGAACACTGAAGCTTTCTTT. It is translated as CASRLDRMNTEAFF.

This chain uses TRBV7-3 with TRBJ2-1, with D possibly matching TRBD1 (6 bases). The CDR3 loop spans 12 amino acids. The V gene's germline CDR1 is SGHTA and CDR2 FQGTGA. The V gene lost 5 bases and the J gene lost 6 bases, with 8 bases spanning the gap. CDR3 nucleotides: TGTGCCAGCAGCCCGACAGGCAATGAGCAGTTCTTC. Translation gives CASSPTGNEQFF.

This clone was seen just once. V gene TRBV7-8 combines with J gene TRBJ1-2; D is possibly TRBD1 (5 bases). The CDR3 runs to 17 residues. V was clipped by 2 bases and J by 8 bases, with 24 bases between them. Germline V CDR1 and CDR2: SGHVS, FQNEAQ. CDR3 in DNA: TGTGCCAGCAGCTTATATCAGCCTGAACAGGTTTTTGACGGCTACACCTTC. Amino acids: CASSLYQPEQVFDGYTF.

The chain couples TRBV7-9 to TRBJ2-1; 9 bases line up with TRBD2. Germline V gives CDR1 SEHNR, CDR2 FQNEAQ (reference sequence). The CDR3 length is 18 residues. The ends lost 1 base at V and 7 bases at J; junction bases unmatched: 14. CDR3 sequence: CASSLVTVPASGINEQFF. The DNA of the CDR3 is TGTGCCAGCAGCTTAGTAACCGTACCTGCTAGCGGGATTAATGAGCAGTTCTTC.

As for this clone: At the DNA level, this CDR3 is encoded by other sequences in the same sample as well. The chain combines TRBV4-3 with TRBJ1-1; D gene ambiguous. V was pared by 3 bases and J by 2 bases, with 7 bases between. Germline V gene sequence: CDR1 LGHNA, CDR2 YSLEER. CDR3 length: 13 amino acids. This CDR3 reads CASSQSVNTEAFF. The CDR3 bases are TGCGCCAGCAGCCAGTCAGTAAACACTGAAGCTTTCTTT.

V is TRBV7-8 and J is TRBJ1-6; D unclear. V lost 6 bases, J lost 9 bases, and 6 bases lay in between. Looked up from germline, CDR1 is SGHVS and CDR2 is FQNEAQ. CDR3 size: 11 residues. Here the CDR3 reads CASSSSSPLHF. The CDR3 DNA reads TGTGCCAGCAGTTCGAGTTCACCCCTCCACTTT.

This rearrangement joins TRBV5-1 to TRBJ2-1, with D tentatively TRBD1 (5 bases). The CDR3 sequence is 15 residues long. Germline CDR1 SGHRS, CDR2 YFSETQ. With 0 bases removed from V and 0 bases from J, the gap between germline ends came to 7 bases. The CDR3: CASSLGGRSYNEQFF. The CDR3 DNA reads TGCGCCAGCAGCTTGGGGGGCCGCTCCTACAATGAGCAGTTCTTC.

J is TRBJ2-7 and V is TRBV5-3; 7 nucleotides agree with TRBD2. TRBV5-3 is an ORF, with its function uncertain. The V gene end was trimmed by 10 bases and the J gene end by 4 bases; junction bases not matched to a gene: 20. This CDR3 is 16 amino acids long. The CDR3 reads CAPSLGGSGVGYEQYF. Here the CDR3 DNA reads TGTGCCCCAAGCCTGGGAGGGAGCGGGGTTGGGTACGAGCAGTACTTC.

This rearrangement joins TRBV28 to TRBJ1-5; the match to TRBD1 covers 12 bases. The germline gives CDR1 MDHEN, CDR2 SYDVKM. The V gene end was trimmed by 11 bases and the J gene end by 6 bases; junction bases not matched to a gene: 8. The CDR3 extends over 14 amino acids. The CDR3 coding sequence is TGTGCCCTCGCGGGGACAGGGGGCGGTCAGCCCCAGCATTTT. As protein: CALAGTGGGQPQHF.

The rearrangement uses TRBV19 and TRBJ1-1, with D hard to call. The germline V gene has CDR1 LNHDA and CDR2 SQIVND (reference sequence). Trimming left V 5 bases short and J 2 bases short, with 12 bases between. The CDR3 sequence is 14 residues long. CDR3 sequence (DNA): TGTGCCAGTAGTTTCGGACGGGGAAACACTGAAGCTTTCTTT. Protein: CASSFGRGNTEAFF.

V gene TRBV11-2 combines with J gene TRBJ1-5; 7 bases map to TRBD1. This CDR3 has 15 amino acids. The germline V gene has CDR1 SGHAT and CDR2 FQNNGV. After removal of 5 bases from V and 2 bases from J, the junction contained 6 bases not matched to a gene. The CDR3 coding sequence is TGTGCCAGCAGCCCGACAGGGTTAGGCAATCAGCCCCAGCATTTT. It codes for CASSPTGLGNQPQHF.

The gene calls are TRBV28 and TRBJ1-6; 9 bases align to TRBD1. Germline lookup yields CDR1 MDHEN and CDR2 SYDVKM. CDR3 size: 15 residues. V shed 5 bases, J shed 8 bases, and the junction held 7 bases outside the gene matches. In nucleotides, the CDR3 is TGTGCCAGCAGTCGTCAAACAGGGGGCGATTCACCCCTCCACTTT. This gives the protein CASSRQTGGDSPLHF.

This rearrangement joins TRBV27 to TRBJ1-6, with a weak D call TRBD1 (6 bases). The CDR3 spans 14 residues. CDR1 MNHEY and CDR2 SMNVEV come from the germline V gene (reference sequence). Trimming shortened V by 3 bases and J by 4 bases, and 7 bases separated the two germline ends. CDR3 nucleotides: TGTGCCAGCAGTTTTGGACAGTATAATTCACCCCTCCACTTT. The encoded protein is CASSFGQYNSPLHF.

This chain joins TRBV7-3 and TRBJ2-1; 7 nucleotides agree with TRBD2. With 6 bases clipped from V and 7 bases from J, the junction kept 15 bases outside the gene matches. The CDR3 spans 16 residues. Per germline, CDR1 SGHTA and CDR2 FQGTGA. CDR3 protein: CASRKNGPGGGNEQFF. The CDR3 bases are TGTGCCAGCAGGAAAAACGGCCCGGGAGGTGGGAATGAGCAGTTCTTC.

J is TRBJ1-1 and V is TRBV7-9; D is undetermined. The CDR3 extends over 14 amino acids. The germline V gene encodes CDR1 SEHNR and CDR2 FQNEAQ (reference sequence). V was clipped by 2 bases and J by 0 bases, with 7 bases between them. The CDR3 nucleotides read TGTGCCAGCAGCTTACCCAGAATGAACACTGAAGCTTTCTTT. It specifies CASSLPRMNTEAFF.

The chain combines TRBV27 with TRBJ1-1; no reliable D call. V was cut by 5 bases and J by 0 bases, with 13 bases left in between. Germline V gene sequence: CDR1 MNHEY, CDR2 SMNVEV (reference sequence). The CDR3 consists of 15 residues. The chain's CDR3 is CASSTSNPMNTEAFF. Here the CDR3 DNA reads TGTGCCAGCAGTACCTCGAATCCCATGAACACTGAAGCTTTCTTT.